These 14 T cell receptor beta chains were sequenced from one sample in a study of T cell clonality in common variable immunodeficiency. Findings and limits, study-wide: Fewer deletions and N-nucleotide insertions were reportedly seen in common variable immunodeficiency TCR beta sequences.

For these receptors, no antigen is known. Profiled with immunoSEQ multiplex PCR; TCRdb holds only in-frame clones, not every one. The sample offers some 22,000 clones and no singletons, the top ten holding roughly 9%. Sequenced: peripheral blood mononuclear cells. The origin of the receptors is a human donor with common variable immunodeficiency.

There are many counts of this clone. Read coverage stops 3 residues before the CDR3 terminus; the germline J gene supplies the remainder. V gene TRBV5-6 combines with J gene TRBJ1-1; D is ambiguous. From germline, CDR1 is SGHDT and CDR2 YYEEEE. The CDR3 consists of 14 residues. The CDR3 region is CASSRPQARLGAFF. CDR3 bases read: TGTGCCAGCAGCCGTCCCCAGGCCCGCCTTGGG.

As for this clone: The CDR3 is cut off 3 residues early in the read; its end comes from the germline J gene. The rearrangement joins TRBV30 to TRBJ1-6; possible D gene TRBD1, 5 bases. Germline assignment: CDR1 GTSNPN and CDR2 SVGIG (reference sequence). Trimming cost V 4 bases and J 4 bases, with 11 bases left between them. The CDR3 has 14 residues. CDR3 region: CAWTGAGYNSPLHF. The DNA read from the CDR3 is TGTGCCTGGACTGGGGCAGGGTATAATTCACCC.

This clone occurred a few times. The DNA ends 3 residues before the CDR3 does, and the rest of the CDR3 is filled in from the germline J gene. The J gene is TRBJ2-5, the V gene TRBV2, with 8 bases fitting TRBD2. The germline CDR1 and CDR2 sequences are SNHLY and FYNNEI. CDR3 length equals 14 residues. The V segment lost 7 bases and the J segment 4 bases; nucleotides outside the gene matches: 8. CDR3 DNA (partial): TGTGCCAGCACCCCCTCGGGGGGGCGAGAGACC. It translates to CASTPSGGRET. In full, the CDR3 reads CASTPSGGRETQYF.

This clone has ten or more counts. The read terminates 3 residues ahead of where the CDR3 ends, so the germline J gene completes it. This chain links TRBV29-1 with TRBJ1-2; 11 positions match TRBD1. Trimming removed 7 bases from V and 3 bases from J; junction bases left unmatched: 4. Germline V gives CDR1 SQVTM, CDR2 ANQGSEA. The CDR3 length is 13 residues. CDR3 bases read: TGCAGCGCAGCGGGACAGGGGGACTATGGC. It codes for CSAAGQGDYG. The whole CDR3 protein is CSAAGQGDYGYTF.

This clone has ten or more counts. The read falls 3 residues short of the CDR3 end, and the missing part is taken from the germline J gene. The V and J genes are TRBV11-2 and TRBJ2-5; maybe TRBD1 (5 bases). The CDR3 is made up of 14 amino acids. V was clipped by 5 bases and J by 1 base, with 11 bases between them. Germline V gene lookup returns CDR1 SGHAT and CDR2 FQNNGV. The CDR3 region is CASSQTGGQETQYF. CDR3 bases read: TGTGCCAGCAGCCAAACAGGTGGCCAAGAGACC.

This clone was counted only a few times. The CDR3 end lies 3 residues beyond the end of the read and is filled in from the germline J gene. The V call is TRBV20-1, the J call TRBJ2-7; 7 bases fit TRBD1. With V trimmed by 6 bases and J by 3 bases, 5 bases remained unmatched. Per the germline V gene, CDR1 is DFQATT and CDR2 is SNEGSKA (reference sequence). CDR3 length: 12 residues. The sequenced CDR3 bases are TGCAGTGCCACTAACAGGGGCTACGAG. It encodes CSATNRGYE. The whole CDR3 protein reads CSATNRGYEQYF.

This clone was counted many times. Read coverage stops 3 residues before the CDR3 terminus; the germline J gene supplies the remainder. The chain is built from TRBV30 and TRBJ1-1; the D gene is possibly TRBD1 (6 bases). Germline V gene data show CDR1 as GTSNPN and CDR2 as SVGIG (reference sequence). This CDR3 has 11 amino acids. The germline V and J ends were trimmed by 6 bases and 6 bases, with 11 bases remaining between them. CDR3 in amino acids: CACTGQAEAFF. The sequenced CDR3 bases are TGTGCCTGCACAGGGCAGGCTGAA.

A word on this clone: The read is 3 residues too short to cover the CDR3 end, so that end is filled in from the germline J gene. V is TRBV6-2 or TRBV6-3 and J is TRBJ2-2, with 8 positions matching TRBD1. This CDR3 has 16 amino acids. The germline gives CDR1 MNHEY, CDR2 SVGEGT. With 6 bases clipped from V and 7 bases from J, the junction kept 13 bases outside the gene matches. CDR3 region: CASRAPGGASIGELFF. The CDR3 bases that were read are TGTGCCAGCAGAGCCCCAGGGGGCGCTTCTATCGGGGAG.

This clone was seen at least ten times. The read ends 3 residues before the CDR3 terminus; that terminus is restored from the germline J gene. This chain connects TRBV19 to TRBJ2-2; 7 bases map to TRBD1. J gave up 0 bases and V 7 bases, and 5 bases lay outside the gene matches. The CDR3 has 15 residues. Germline values: CDR1 LNHDA, CDR2 SQIVND (reference sequence). The CDR3 loop reads CASMTGSANTGELFF. CDR3 DNA, as far as it was read: TGTGCCAGTATGACAGGGTCGGCGAACACCGGGGAG. Full variable domain (rest looked up from reference TRBV19 and TRBJ2-2): DGGITQSPKYLFRKEGQNVTLSCEQNLNHDAMYWYRQDPGQGLRLIYYSQIVNDFQKGDIAEGYSVSREKKESFPLTVTSAQKNPTAFYLCASMTGSANTGELFFGEGSRLTVL.

This clone was found many times. Coverage ceases 3 residues before the CDR3 finishes, and the germline J gene fills in the end. The J gene is TRBJ2-7, the V gene TRBV19, with 8 bases that match TRBD2. V shed 10 bases, J shed 2 bases, and the junction held 10 bases outside the gene matches. The CDR3 extends over 14 amino acids. CDR1 is LNHDA, CDR2 SQIVND, per germline (reference sequence). CDR3: CANQRERSAYEQYF. The part of the CDR3 DNA that was read is TGTGCCAATCAGCGGGAGAGATCGGCCTACGAG.

This clone was seen a few times. The read terminates 3 residues before the CDR3 end, so the remaining end is supplied by the germline J gene. The V call is TRBV20-1, the J call TRBJ2-1, with D maybe TRBD2 (6 bases). CDR1 is DFQATT and CDR2 is SNEGSKA in the germline V gene (reference sequence). The length of the CDR3 is 13 residues. Deletions cut 3 bases from V and 6 bases from J, with 12 bases between. CDR3 DNA, as far as it was read: TGCAGTGCTAGTCCGGGACTCTTCAATGAG. This encodes CSASPGLFNE. The whole CDR3 reads CSASPGLFNEQFF.

As to this clone: The read gets to within 3 residues of the CDR3 end, and the germline J gene fills in the rest. J is TRBJ2-7 and V is TRBV10-3; 11 positions match TRBD1. With 2 bases clipped from V and 2 bases from J, the junction kept 2 bases outside the gene matches. The CDR3 length is 15 residues. The germline V gene encodes CDR1 ENHRY and CDR2 SYGVKD. The part of the CDR3 DNA that was read is TGTGCCATCAGTGAGCCGGGACAGGGGGCCTACGAG. Encoded protein: CAISEPGQGAYE. The complete CDR3 sequence is CAISEPGQGAYEQYF.

This clone was counted between two and nine times. The read halts 3 residues ahead of the CDR3 end, with the missing end drawn from the germline J gene. This sequence joins TRBV30 and TRBJ1-1; no clear D. Trimming pared 2 bases from V and 6 bases from J, leaving 7 bases between. The CDR3 extends over 11 amino acids. The germline CDR1 and CDR2 sequences are GTSNPN and SVGIG (reference sequence). The part of the CDR3 DNA that was read is TGTGCCTGGAGTAGGTTGGCTGAA. It specifies CAWSRLAE. The complete CDR3 sequence is CAWSRLAEAFF.

This clone was seen many times. The DNA ends 3 residues before the CDR3 does, and the rest of the CDR3 is filled in from the germline J gene. The gene calls are TRBV20-1 and TRBJ1-2; D remains unclear. CDR1 is DFQATT, CDR2 SNEGSKA, per germline (reference sequence). V lost 0 bases and J 2 bases, leaving 16 bases between the germline ends. This CDR3 is 16 amino acids long. The CDR3 here is CSARDLETQLNYGYTF. The CDR3 bases that were read are TGCAGTGCTAGAGATTTGGAGACTCAGCTAAACTATGGC.